This TCR beta chain was identified in a study of regulatory T cells in long-lasting Graves disease. Study-wide background: It was over 5 years of antithyroid drugs, with positive TSH receptor antibodies, that meant persistent Graves' disease. Study-level results: Persistent disease exhibited a predilection for TRBV28, TRBJ1-2 and TRBJ2-5. Persistent Graves' patients showed less TCR diversity than newly diagnosed ones. More public clonotypes were shared by persistent patients (about 3,000) than by new patients (roughly 1,000).

Regarding time point: persistent/refractory GD, antithyroid drugs over 5 years with positive TRAb. Generation of the TCR library employed RNA extracted from PBMCs. Arm-PCR of CDR3 regions and iRepertoire HTBI primers were used to build TCR beta libraries. TCRdb used MiXCR to reprocess the multiplex PCR reads, holding one entry per CDR3 protein. The data hold roughly 450,000 distinct CDR3 sequences, with about a quarter observed a single time. Germline V CDR1 and CDR2: LNHDA, SQIVND (reference sequence). The V gene lost 5 bases and the J gene lost 0 bases, with 13 bases spanning the gap. The CDR3 consists of 15 residues. There are a few counts of this clonotype. Its antigen is still unknown.

This sequence was found in a female donor with Graves disease. This material consisted of peripheral blood mononuclear cells (PBMCs), taken when the disease was refractory, from a patient treated with antithyroid drugs. The chain carries TRBV19 and TRBJ1-1, with D maybe TRBD1 (6 bases). The DNA of the CDR3 is TGTGCCAGTAGTTCAGGGGTATACATGAACACTGAAGCTTTCTTT. It yields the protein CASSSGVYMNTEAFF.